This TCR beta chain was profiled in a study of T cell responses to AZD1222 COVID-19 vaccine. The study's findings and limits: Nearly half of unique spike-specific TCRs reportedly avoided B.1.351 and B.1.1.7 mutated regions. Among the donors, most were white British and more were female, and clonal diversity was possibly underestimated. Breadth and depth of Spike-specific TCRs rose after two AZD1222 doses. With dominance at 160-218 and 743-854, vaccine-associated CD4 TCRs spanned spike.

With regard to this clone: Its target is not known.

Clones were sequenced by immunoSEQ multiplex PCR, and TCRdb holds only the in-frame ones, with some missing. The table shows about 56,000 clones, with approximately 85% occurring only once. Sequences were derived from peripheral blood, sampled on day 0 of AZD1222 vaccination. The sequence came from an adult in good health.

DNA for the CDR3: TGTGCCAGCAGTGAAAGCGGGGGGGCCTACAATGAGCAGTTCTTC. Translation: CASSESGGAYNEQFF. This chain uses TRBV6-4 with TRBJ2-1; TRBD2 agrees at 10 bases. The CDR3 spans 15 residues. Germline V gives CDR1 MRHNA, CDR2 SNTAGT. With V trimmed by 3 bases and J by 2 bases, 1 base remained unmatched.